The clone carrying this T cell receptor (beta chain) was observed many times. Its antigen is still unknown. The CDR3 is 11 amino acids. The germline V gene encodes CDR1 SQVTM and CDR2 ANQGSEA. The data belong to a study of neurological immune-mediated disorders. Study results and limitations: Among expanded clones, no CDR3 amino acid sequences were shared across subjects, a pattern suggesting private repertoires in all groups.

Synthesis of cDNA used 5'RACE (with 10-nucleotide random UMIs). Sequencing runs each generated in excess of 160 million TCR-beta sequences derived from 15-18 subjects. TCRdb itself ran the 5' RACE reads through MiXCR, one entry per CDR3 protein. Of fewer than 50,000 distinct CDR3 sequences in the sample, roughly 10% were seen once. Indicated time point: technical triplicate 1. This sequence joins TRBV29-1 and TRBJ1-1; weak D call: TRBD1 (5 bases). Sequenced input: PBMCs. The clonotype was recovered from a man between 60 and 75 years old with HTLV-1-associated myelopathy (HAM/TSP). CDR3 sequence (DNA): TGCAGGGTGAAGGGGACGGCGGGAGCTTTCTTT. It yields the protein CRVKGTAGAFF.